This T cell receptor (beta chain) is drawn from a study of blood T cell repertoires in COVID-19. Study as a whole: Acute and convalescent COVID-19 samples came from the United States, Italy and Spain. PBMCs, B-cell-depleted T cells, or T cells were the source of the cDNA or gDNA that made up the material.

Authors' methods: Amplifying reference gene primers gave estimates of nucleated cell counts. Sequencing used immunoSEQ multiplex PCR; TCRdb keeps in-frame clones, though not all of them. V, J and clone size derive from that table, while D and trimming were established from the DNA sequence. The table has 120,000 or so clones, roughly 72% seen once. The CDR3 totals 18 residues. Germline loops: CDR1 SGHVS, CDR2 FNYEAQ. V was pared by 4 bases and J by 1 base, with 5 bases of the junction left unmatched. This TCR came from a man in his fifties or sixties with acute or convalescent COVID-19. The chain joins TRBV7-6 to TRBJ2-2; 14 nucleotides line up with TRBD2. The source material was peripheral blood. The CDR3 reads CASSYAGTSGGNTGELFF. In nucleotides, the CDR3 is TGTGCCAGCAGCTACGCCGGGACTAGCGGGGGGAACACCGGGGAGCTGTTTTTT. Together with reference TRBV7-6 and TRBJ2-2, the CDR3 gives the full variable domain: GAGVSQSPRYKVTKRGQDVALRCDPISGHVSLYWYRQALGQGPEFLTYFNYEAQQDKSGLPNDRFSAERPEGSISTLTIQRTEQRDSAMYRCASSYAGTSGGNTGELFFGEGSRLTVL.